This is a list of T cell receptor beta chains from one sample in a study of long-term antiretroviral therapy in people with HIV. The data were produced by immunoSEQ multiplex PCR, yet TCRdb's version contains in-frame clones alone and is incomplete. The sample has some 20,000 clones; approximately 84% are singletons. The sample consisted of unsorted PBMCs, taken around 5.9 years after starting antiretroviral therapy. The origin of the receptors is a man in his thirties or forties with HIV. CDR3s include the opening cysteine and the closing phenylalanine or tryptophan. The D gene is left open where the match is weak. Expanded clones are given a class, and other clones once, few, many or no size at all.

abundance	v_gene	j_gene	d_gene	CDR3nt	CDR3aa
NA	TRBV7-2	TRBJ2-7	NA	TGTGCCAGCAGCTTAGACAGGTACTCCTACGAGCAGTACTTC	CASSLDRYSYEQYF
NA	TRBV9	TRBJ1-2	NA	TGTGCCAGCAGCGTTCAGAACAACTATGGCTACACCTTC	CASSVQNNYGYTF
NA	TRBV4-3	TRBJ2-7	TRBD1	TGCGCCAGCAGCCAAGACGGGACAGGGGCGGGCGAGCAGTACTTC	CASSQDGTGAGEQYF
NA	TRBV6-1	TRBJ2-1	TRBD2	TGTGCCAGCGGGAGGGACTTCTCCTACAATGAGCAGTTCTTC	CASGRDFSYNEQFF
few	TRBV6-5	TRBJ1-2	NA	TGTGCCAGCAGTCCTACAGGGAAAGGCTACACCTTC	CASSPTGKGYTF
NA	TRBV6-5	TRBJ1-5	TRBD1	TGTGCCAGCTCACGGGGGGACAGGGGGTTGGGGGCCCAGCATTTT	CASSRGDRGLGAQHF
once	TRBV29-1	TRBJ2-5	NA	TGCAGCGCAAGCAGGGGTCAAGAGACCCAGTACTTC	CSASRGQETQYF
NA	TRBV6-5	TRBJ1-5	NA	TGTGCCAGCAGTTTACAACAGGGTCAGCCCCAGCATTTT	CASSLQQGQPQHF
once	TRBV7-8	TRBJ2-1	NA	TGTGCCAGCAGCCAGGGACTCTTCTATGGTTCCTACAATGAGCAGTTCTTC	CASSQGLFYGSYNEQFF
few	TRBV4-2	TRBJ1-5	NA	TGTGCCAGCAGCCCCCCTGGCAATCAGCCCCAGCATTTT	CASSPPGNQPQHF
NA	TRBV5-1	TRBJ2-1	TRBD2	TGCGCCAGCAGCTTGGGGGGGACTAGCGGAAACAATGAGCAGTTCTTC	CASSLGGTSGNNEQFF
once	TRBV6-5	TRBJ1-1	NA	TGTGCCAGCAGTTACGGTTCTGGGGCAGCTTTCTTT	CASSYGSGAAFF
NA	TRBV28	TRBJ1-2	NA	TGTGCCAGCAGCTCCATTGGAGGTCATAACTACGGCTACACCTTC	CASSSIGGHNYGYTF
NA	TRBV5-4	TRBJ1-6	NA	TGTGCCAGCAGCGACCGGGGTGGGGGTCCCCTTTATAATTCACCCCTCCACTTT	CASSDRGGGPLYNSPLHF
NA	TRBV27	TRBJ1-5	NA	TGTGCCAGCAGTTTACGTAGCAATCAGCCCCAGCATTTT	CASSLRSNQPQHF
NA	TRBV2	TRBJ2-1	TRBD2	TGTGCCAGCAGCTTGACTAGCGGGGGTTACAATGAGCAGTTCTTC	CASSLTSGGYNEQFF
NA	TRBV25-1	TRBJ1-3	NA	TGTGCCAGCAGCCGCGAAGGAAACAGGAACACCATATATTTT	CASSREGNRNTIYF
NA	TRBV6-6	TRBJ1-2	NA	TGTGCCAGCAGTTACTCGAGTTGGCTGGGTGGCTACACCTTC	CASSYSSWLGGYTF
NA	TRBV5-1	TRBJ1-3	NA	TGCGCCAGCAGCTGGGAGTTTGGGTCTGGAAACACCATATATTTT	CASSWEFGSGNTIYF
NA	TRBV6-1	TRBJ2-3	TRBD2	TGTGCCAGCAGTTGGGCCGGGACTAGAACAGATACGCAGTATTTT	CASSWAGTRTDTQYF
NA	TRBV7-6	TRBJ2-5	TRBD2	TGTGCCAGCAGCCTTTCTAGCGGGAGCCAAGAGACCCAGTACTTC	CASSLSSGSQETQYF
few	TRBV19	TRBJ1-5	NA	TGTGCCAGTAGTGCTGGGGGGGTCCTGAGCGGGCCCCAGCATTTT	CASSAGGVLSGPQHF
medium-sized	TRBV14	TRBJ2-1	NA	TGTGCCAGCAGCCAAGATCGGAATGAGCAGTTCTTC	CASSQDRNEQFF
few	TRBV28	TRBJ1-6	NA	TGTGCCAGCAGTTCCAGGGCGGAGAATTCACCCCTCCACTTT	CASSSRAENSPLHF
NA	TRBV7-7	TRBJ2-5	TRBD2	TGTGCCAGCAGCAACTGGACTAGTCGCTCGGGGGAGACCCAGTACTTC	CASSNWTSRSGETQYF
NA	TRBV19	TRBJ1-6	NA	TGTGCCAGTAGTATAGAGTCCGCCATAGCGGGGAATTCACCCCTCCACTTT	CASSIESAIAGNSPLHF
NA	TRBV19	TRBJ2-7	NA	TGTGCCAGTAGGAGTTCCTCCCATTCCTACGAGCAGTACTTC	CASRSSSHSYEQYF
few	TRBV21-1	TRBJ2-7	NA	TGTGCCAGCAGCACCTGGGGACGACAGAGCTACGAGCAGTACTTC	CASSTWGRQSYEQYF
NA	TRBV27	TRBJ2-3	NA	TGTGCCAGCAGTCAAACACTGGGCCGGTCCTGGCCAGATACGCAGTATTTT	CASSQTLGRSWPDTQYF
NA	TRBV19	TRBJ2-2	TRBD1	TGTGCCAGTAGCGCCCGAGGACAGGGCGTTTACACCGGGGAGCTGTTTTTT	CASSARGQGVYTGELFF
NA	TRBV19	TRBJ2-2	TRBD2	TGTGCCAGTAGTGCGACTAGCGGGAGGGATAGCACCGGGGAGCTGTTTTTT	CASSATSGRDSTGELFF
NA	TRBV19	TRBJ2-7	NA	TGTGCCAGTAGTTCCTCCGGGACCGTTCCCTACGAGCAGTACTTC	CASSSSGTVPYEQYF
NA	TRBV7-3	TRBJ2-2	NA	TGTGCCAGCAGCTTAACGGCGGGAACCACCGGGGAGCTGTTTTTT	CASSLTAGTTGELFF
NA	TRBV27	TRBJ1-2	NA	TGTGCCAGCAGTTTAGGCGGAATTCCCTATGGCTACACCTTC	CASSLGGIPYGYTF
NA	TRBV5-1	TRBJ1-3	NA	TGCGCCAGCAGCTTGGATGGGGGAAATACACCTCTGGGAAACACCATATATTTT	CASSLDGGNTPLGNTIYF
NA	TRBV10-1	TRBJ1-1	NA	TGCGCCAGCAGGGAACAGGAGATGAACACTGAAGCTTTCTTT	CASREQEMNTEAFF
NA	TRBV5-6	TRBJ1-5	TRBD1	TGTGCCAGCAGCTTAAGGGGGCGGATTCAGCCCCAGCATTTT	CASSLRGRIQPQHF
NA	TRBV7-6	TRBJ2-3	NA	TGTGCCAGCAGCTCAGGGGGGTCCGGTGGGGGGACAGATACGCAGTATTTT	CASSSGGSGGGTDTQYF
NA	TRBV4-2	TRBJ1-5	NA	TGTGCCAGCAGCCAAGAACTCAGGCTCGTTGAAGAACATTCCAATCAGCCCCAGCATTTT	CASSQELRLVEEHSNQPQHF
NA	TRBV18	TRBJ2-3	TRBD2	TGTGCCAGCTCACTCACTAGCGGGACGAAAGATACGCAGTATTTT	CASSLTSGTKDTQYF
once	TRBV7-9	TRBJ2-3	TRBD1	TGTGCCAGCAGCCCCGAAGGGACAGGGTTCACAGATACGCAGTATTTT	CASSPEGTGFTDTQYF
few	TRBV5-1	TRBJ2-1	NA	TGCGCCAGCAGCTTGATCCGCACATCCTACAATGAGCAGTTCTTC	CASSLIRTSYNEQFF
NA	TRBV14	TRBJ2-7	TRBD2	TGTGCCAGCAGCCAGTTAAGGCGGGAGGTCAACGAGCAGTACTTC	CASSQLRREVNEQYF
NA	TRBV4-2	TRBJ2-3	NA	TGTGCCAGCAGCCAAGGTCTAGCGTTGAGCACAGATACGCAGTATTTT	CASSQGLALSTDTQYF
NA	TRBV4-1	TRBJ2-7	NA	TGCGCCAGCAGCCAGCGGGACTCCTACGAGCAGTACTTC	CASSQRDSYEQYF
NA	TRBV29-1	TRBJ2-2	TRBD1	TGCAGCGTTGGGTTGGGGACAGGGGCGTACGGGGAGCTGTTTTTT	CSVGLGTGAYGELFF
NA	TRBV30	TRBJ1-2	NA	TGTGCCTGGAGTGTCACGGGGGGCGGCTACACCTTC	CAWSVTGGGYTF
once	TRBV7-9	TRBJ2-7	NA	TGTGCCAGCAGCTTAGGAGATCTCTACGAGCAGTACTTC	CASSLGDLYEQYF
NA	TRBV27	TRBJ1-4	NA	TGTGCCAGCAGTTTATTGTTCGGGTTCGTTAATGAAAAACTGTTTTTT	CASSLLFGFVNEKLFF
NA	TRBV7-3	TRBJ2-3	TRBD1	TGTGCCAGCAGCTTGCAGGGGGACAGGGACACAGATACGCAGTATTTT	CASSLQGDRDTDTQYF
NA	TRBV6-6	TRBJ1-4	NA	TGTGCCAGCAGTTACTCAGGAGGTGTGAATGAAAAACTGTTTTTT	CASSYSGGVNEKLFF
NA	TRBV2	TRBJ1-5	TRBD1	TGTGCCAGCAGAGAAAGACAGGGGGTCAATCAGCCCCAGCATTTT	CASRERQGVNQPQHF